This T cell receptor beta chain was profiled in a study of metastatic and nonmetastatic thyroid tumors. TCRdb re-clonotyped the PCR reads via MiXCR. The sample holds about 19,000 clones, about 25% seen once. CDR1 and CDR2 (germline): SGDLS, YYNGEE. The CDR3 consists of 14 residues. The ends lost 3 bases at V and 1 base at J; junction bases unmatched: 3. Thyroid surgery was preceded by no treatment in any patient. The chain joins TRBV9 to TRBJ1-1, with 7 bases identical to TRBD1. The source is a male donor with papillary thyroid cancer or a benign thyroid nodule (not recorded which). Some clones in this sample may be carry-over from other donors' samples. The sequencing input was blood. CDR3 DNA: TGTGCCAGCAGCGAGGACAGGTGGAACACTGAAGCTTTCTTT. It codes for CASSEDRWNTEAFF. Full variable domain (missing parts from reference TRBV9 and TRBJ1-1): DSGVTQTPKHLITATGQRVTLRCSPRSGDLSVYWYQQSLDQGLQFLIQYYNGEERAKGNILERFSAQQFPDLHSELNLSSLELGDSALYFCASSEDRWNTEAFFGQGTRLTVV.